This entry is about one TCR beta chain. Its antigen is unknown. Here immunoSEQ multiplex PCR was the method, and the copy in TCRdb shows in-frame clones only, minus some. The sample holds 150,000 to 200,000 clones, approximately 90% seen once. This sample is drawn from a study of T cell responses to AZD1222 COVID-19 vaccine. It was second doses at about 4 or about 12 weeks that were pooled. General study findings and limits: Spike-specific TCR breadth and depth rose after two AZD1222 doses.

The receptor was isolated from an adult who received the AZD1222 COVID-19 vaccine. This material consisted of peripheral blood, taken 28 days after the second AZD1222 dose.

The chain's CDR3 is CATSDGTSSYEQYF. The CDR3 nucleotides are TGTGCCACCAGTGATGGGACTAGCTCCTACGAGCAGTACTTC. This rearrangement joins TRBV24-1 to TRBJ2-7; TRBD2 matches at 8 bases. The CDR3 totals 14 residues. Per germline, CDR1 KGHDR and CDR2 SFDVKD. J lost 0 bases, V lost 3 bases, and 0 bases had no gene match.